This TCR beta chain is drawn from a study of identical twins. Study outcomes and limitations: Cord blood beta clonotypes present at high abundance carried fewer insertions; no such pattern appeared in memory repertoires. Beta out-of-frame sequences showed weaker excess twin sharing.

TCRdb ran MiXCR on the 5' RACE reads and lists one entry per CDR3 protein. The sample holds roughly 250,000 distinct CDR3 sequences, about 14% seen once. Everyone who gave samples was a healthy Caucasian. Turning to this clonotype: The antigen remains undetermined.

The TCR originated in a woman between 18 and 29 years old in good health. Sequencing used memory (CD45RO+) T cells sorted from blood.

The CDR3 DNA reads TGTGCCAGCTCACCGAACTCCGGGTTCGGTTCCTACGAGCAGTACTTC. It encodes CASSPNSGFGSYEQYF. V and J are TRBV18 and TRBJ2-7, with no clear D. Trimming stripped 3 bases from V and 1 base from J, with 16 bases between. From germline, CDR1 is KGHSH and CDR2 LQKENI. The CDR3 contains 16 residues.